The 31 T cell receptor beta chains below were found in one sample sequenced in a study of vaccination effects on CD4 cells after COVID-19. For these TCRs, the target antigens are not known. Before sequencing took place, the ViraFEST assay used viral peptide pools to expand antigen-specific CD4+ T cells. Isolation of CD4+ T cells took place after more than 9 days of culture. Participants got two doses of BNT162b2 or mRNA-1273 vaccine. Clones were sequenced by immunoSEQ multiplex PCR, and TCRdb holds only the in-frame ones, with some missing. The profile shows around 30,000 clones, more than 60% of them singletons. Sequenced material: CD4+ T cells from PBMCs cultured with HCoV-NL63 spike peptides, taken after COVID-19 vaccination. Receptors originate from a human donor who received a COVID-19 vaccine.

This chain connects TRBV3-1 (or the pseudogene TRBV3-2) to TRBJ2-1; 8 bases agree with TRBD2. Germline V gene data show CDR1 as LGHDT and CDR2 as YNNKEL (reference sequence). The CDR3 is made up of 15 amino acids. Germline trimming cut 6 bases from V and 0 bases from J; bases unmatched to any gene: 4. The CDR3 DNA follows: TGTGCCAGCAGAAGACTAGCGAGCTCCTACAATGAGCAGTTCTTC. It encodes CASRRLASSYNEQFF.

This clone was recorded a few times. The chain links TRBV5-1 to TRBJ2-7, with 8 positions matching TRBD2. The CDR3 is 15 amino acids. The V and J ends lost 2 bases and 0 bases, in that order; junction bases with no gene match: 4. Germline CDR1 and CDR2: SGHRS and YFSETQ. CDR3 loop: CASSFHSGSSYEQYF. CDR3 DNA sequence: TGCGCCAGCAGCTTTCACAGCGGGAGCTCCTACGAGCAGTACTTC.

The genes are TRBV18 and TRBJ1-2, with D tentatively TRBD1 (6 bases). The CDR3 extends over 13 amino acids. Per the germline V gene, CDR1 is KGHSH and CDR2 is LQKENI. V was pared by 5 bases and J by 3 bases, with 10 bases between. Written as DNA, the CDR3 is TGTGCCAGCTCAAGAAGGGGGGACTATGGCTACACCTTC. This translates into CASSRRGDYGYTF.

The rearrangement uses TRBV7-9 and TRBJ2-2; TRBD2 agrees at 11 bases. CDR3 length equals 17 residues. Germline V lookup: CDR1 SEHNR, CDR2 FQNEAQ (reference sequence). The ends lost 5 bases at V and 2 bases at J; junction bases unmatched: 7. This CDR3 reads CASSNTGTSGNTGELFF. Written as DNA, the CDR3 is TGTGCCAGCAGCAACACCGGGACTAGCGGTAACACCGGGGAGCTGTTTTTT.

The V call is TRBV10-3, the J call TRBJ2-7; D gene uncertain. The CDR3 totals 12 residues. Germline CDR1 and CDR2: ENHRY and SYGVKD. V lost 10 bases, J lost 1 base, and 11 bases lay in between. This CDR3 reads CATGPGSYEQYF. The CDR3 DNA follows: TGTGCCACCGGTCCCGGGTCCTACGAGCAGTACTTC.

This chain links TRBV27 with TRBJ1-5, with 7 positions matching TRBD1. Losses at the gene ends were 6 bases for V and 5 bases for J; bases not matched to a gene: 7. This CDR3 has 14 residues. Germline loops: CDR1 MNHEY, CDR2 SMNVEV (reference sequence). CDR3 in amino acids: CASSRTGGDQPQHF. The CDR3 coding sequence is TGTGCCAGCAGCCGGACAGGTGGCGATCAGCCCCAGCATTTT.

This clone has only a few counts. The chain links TRBV3-1 (or the pseudogene TRBV3-2) to TRBJ2-2; the D gene is possibly TRBD2 (6 bases). Germline CDR1 LGHDT, CDR2 YNNKEL (reference sequence). This CDR3 region has 17 residues. Trimming left V 0 bases short and J 7 bases short, with 18 bases between. For the CDR3, the DNA is TGTGCCAGCAGCCAAGAGGCTACCCATGGGGGAGGCGGGGAGCTGTTTTTT. Residues: CASSQEATHGGGGELFF.

The V gene is TRBV5-1, the J gene TRBJ2-5; D call uncertain. Trimming removed 4 bases from V and 5 bases from J, with 12 bases in between. Germline V gene lookup returns CDR1 SGHRS and CDR2 YFSETQ. This CDR3 has 13 residues. The DNA for the CDR3 is TGCGCCAGCAGCGACTCTACCCCCGAGACCCAGTACTTC. This sequence encodes CASSDSTPETQYF.

This clone has more than one count but fewer than ten. This chain joins TRBV5-1 and TRBJ2-1; unclear D gene. CDR3 length equals 14 residues. Germline V lookup: CDR1 SGHRS, CDR2 YFSETQ. The ends were cut back, 6 bases at V and 8 bases at J, with 18 bases in the middle. DNA of the CDR3: TGCGCCAGCAACATGGATGATCCGGGCTATGAGCAGTTCTTC. The encoded protein is CASNMDDPGYEQFF. The full variable domain, with the rest looked up from reference TRBV5-1 and TRBJ2-1, is KAGVTQTPRYLIKTRGQQVTLSCSPISGHRSVSWYQQTPGQGLQFLFEYFSETQRNKGNFPGRFSGRQFSNSRSEMNVSTLELGDSALYLCASNMDDPGYEQFFGPGTRLTVL.

The rearrangement uses TRBV19 and TRBJ1-1; TRBD1 agrees at 8 bases. From germline, CDR1 is LNHDA and CDR2 SQIVND (reference sequence). This CDR3 has 14 residues. V gave up 2 bases and J gave up 3 bases; unmatched junction bases: 2. DNA for the CDR3: TGTGCCAGTAGTATACAGGGGGCGTACACTGAAGCTTTCTTT. It codes for CASSIQGAYTEAFF.

V usage is TRBV12-3 or TRBV12-4 and J usage is TRBJ2-2, with 8 bases identical to TRBD1. V lost 2 bases to trimming and J lost 9 bases; unmatched junction nucleotides: 2. The CDR3 sequence is 13 residues long. CDR3 sequence reads: CASSLQGAWELFF. The DNA for the CDR3 is TGTGCCAGCAGTTTACAGGGGGCTTGGGAGCTGTTTTTT.

The J gene is TRBJ1-2, the V gene TRBV14; D ambiguous. Germline V gene data show CDR1 as SGHDN and CDR2 as FVKESK. V was trimmed by 0 bases and J by 7 bases, leaving 21 bases between them. The CDR3 has 17 amino acids. The CDR3 reads CASSQEGKRTEWIGYTF. For the CDR3, the DNA is TGTGCCAGCAGCCAAGAGGGGAAACGGACCGAATGGATTGGCTACACCTTC.

CDR3 in amino acids: CATSDSGRTDTQYF. The CDR3 nucleotides are TGTGCCACCAGTGACAGCGGACGCACAGATACGCAGTATTTT. The V and J genes are TRBV24-1 and TRBJ2-3; D may be TRBD2 (5 bases). The CDR3 is 14 amino acids. From germline, CDR1 is KGHDR and CDR2 SFDVKD. V lost 4 bases, J lost 1 base, and 8 bases lay in between.

This chain uses TRBV3-1 (or the pseudogene TRBV3-2) with TRBJ1-2, with unresolved D. Germline assignment: CDR1 LGHDT and CDR2 YNNKEL (reference sequence). The CDR3 runs 14 residues. Trimming took off 0 bases at V and 6 bases at J, with 11 bases between the two ends. CDR3 sequence (DNA): TGTGCCAGCAGCCAAGATGAGAATGGGGATGGCTACACCTTC. As protein: CASSQDENGDGYTF.

The chain recombines TRBV7-2 with TRBJ2-3; possibly TRBD2 for D (6 bases). The CDR3 contains 15 residues. V lost 0 bases, J lost 5 bases, and 12 bases lay in between. Per germline, CDR1 SGHTA and CDR2 FQGNSA. CDR3 nucleotides: TGTGCCAGCAGCTTAGCTGCGGGGCCAGTAGATACGCAGTATTTT. Translated, it gives CASSLAAGPVDTQYF.

The rearrangement uses TRBV7-7 and TRBJ2-3, with D tentatively TRBD2 (5 bases). V gave up 5 bases and J gave up 2 bases, with 17 bases separating them. This CDR3 has 16 residues. Germline values: CDR1 SSHAT, CDR2 FNYEAQ (reference sequence). The CDR3 region is CASSPGRTVATDTQYF. The CDR3 DNA sequence: TGTGCCAGCAGCCCAGGCCGGACTGTCGCCACAGATACGCAGTATTTT. The whole variable domain, remainder taken from reference TRBV7-7 and TRBJ2-3, is GAGVSQSPRYKVTKRGQDVTLRCDPISSHATLYWYQQALGQGPEFLTYFNYEAQPDKSGLPSDRFSAERPEGSISTLTIQRTEQRDSAMYRCASSPGRTVATDTQYFGPGTRLTVL.

The chain combines TRBV7-9 with TRBJ1-1; D remains unclear. The CDR3 totals 15 residues. From germline, CDR1 is SEHNR and CDR2 FQNEAQ (reference sequence). The germline V and J ends were trimmed by 0 bases and 2 bases, with 10 bases remaining between them. Here the CDR3 DNA reads TGTGCCAGCAGCTTAGCCCGGAGGATCAACACTGAAGCTTTCTTT. It is translated as CASSLARRINTEAFF.

V usage is TRBV11-3 and J usage is TRBJ1-6; D gene unclear. This CDR3 region has 15 residues. Germline V lookup: CDR1 SGHNT, CDR2 YENEEA. V was pared by 2 bases and J by 0 bases, with 5 bases between. In DNA, the CDR3 is TGTGCCAGCAGCTTAACGAGCTCCTATAATTCACCCCTCCACTTT. Protein product: CASSLTSSYNSPLHF.

This clone was detected only once. The chain recombines TRBV5-6 with TRBJ2-7, with D possibly matching TRBD2 (6 bases). The germline gives CDR1 SGHDT, CDR2 YYEEEE. CDR3 length: 15 residues. The ends were cut back, 4 bases at V and 0 bases at J, with 14 bases in the middle. In DNA, the CDR3 is TGTGCCAGCAGCCGGGGGTTGAGCACCTCCTACGAGCAGTACTTC. It yields the protein CASSRGLSTSYEQYF.

This clone was detected once. This chain joins TRBV18 and TRBJ2-7; possible D gene TRBD1, 5 bases. Germline V gives CDR1 KGHSH, CDR2 LQKENI. The CDR3 consists of 13 residues. Deletions cut 0 bases from V and 3 bases from J, with 6 bases between. For the CDR3, the DNA is TGTGCCAGCTCACCACCAGGGGTCTACGAGCAGTACTTC. It yields the protein CASSPPGVYEQYF.

V and J are TRBV4-1 and TRBJ1-3; the D gene is possibly TRBD1 (6 bases). Trimming pared 1 base from V and 0 bases from J, leaving 13 bases between. CDR1 is MGHRA, CDR2 YSYEKL, per germline. The length of the CDR3 is 17 residues. The CDR3 spells CASSQGAQGNSGNTIYF. The CDR3 DNA reads as TGCGCCAGCAGCCAAGGCGCACAGGGAAACTCTGGAAACACCATATATTTT.

This clone was picked up a small number of times. The chain joins TRBV30 to TRBJ1-5; 7 bases line up with TRBD1. The CDR3 consists of 15 residues. After removal of 1 base from V and 3 bases from J, the junction contained 6 bases not matched to a gene. Per germline, CDR1 GTSNPN and CDR2 SVGIG (reference sequence). For the CDR3, the DNA is TGTGCCTGGAGTGAGGGGACAGTCCTCAATCAGCCCCAGCATTTT. Amino acids: CAWSEGTVLNQPQHF.

The V and J genes are TRBV5-6 and TRBJ2-2; D is undetermined. Germline values: CDR1 SGHDT, CDR2 YYEEEE. Deletions cut 1 base from V and 6 bases from J, with 1 base between. The CDR3 has 11 residues. CDR3 bases: TGTGCCAGCAGCTTGTCCGGGGAGCTGTTTTTT. Protein product: CASSLSGELFF.

The chain joins TRBV5-1 to TRBJ2-3; 7 bases line up with TRBD1. The CDR3 runs to 15 residues. Trimming at V came to 4 bases and at J to 6 bases, leaving 11 bases not matched to a gene. Germline values: CDR1 SGHRS, CDR2 YFSETQ. The DNA of the CDR3 is TGCGCCAGCAGCCCAAATACAGGGGAACGGGATACGCAGTATTTT. Protein product: CASSPNTGERDTQYF. Full variable domain (remainder filled in from reference TRBV5-1 and TRBJ2-3): KAGVTQTPRYLIKTRGQQVTLSCSPISGHRSVSWYQQTPGQGLQFLFEYFSETQRNKGNFPGRFSGRQFSNSRSEMNVSTLELGDSALYLCASSPNTGERDTQYFGPGTRLTVL.

V gene TRBV18 combines with J gene TRBJ1-2; 9 nucleotides align to TRBD1. V lost 5 bases to trimming and J lost 5 bases; unmatched junction nucleotides: 6. The CDR3 sequence is 14 residues long. Germline lookup yields CDR1 KGHSH and CDR2 LQKENI. Here the CDR3 DNA reads TGTGCCAGCTCAGGACAGGGGTTTGATTATGGCTACACCTTC. Translating it yields CASSGQGFDYGYTF.

The chain combines TRBV6-6 with TRBJ1-1; D is perhaps TRBD1 (5 bases). CDR1 and CDR2 from the germline V gene are MNHNY and SVGAGI (reference sequence). The CDR3 consists of 13 residues. The V end was cut by 3 bases, the J end by 1 base, with 6 bases between. DNA of the CDR3: TGTGCCAGCAGTTATACAGGGAACACTGAAGCTTTCTTT. Amino acids: CASSYTGNTEAFF.

This sequence joins TRBV19 and TRBJ1-2; D unresolved. Trimming pared 3 bases from V and 2 bases from J, leaving 7 bases between. CDR1 and CDR2 (germline): LNHDA, SQIVND (reference sequence). This CDR3 is 13 amino acids long. This chain's CDR3 is CASSMGGNYGYTF. The CDR3 nucleotides are TGTGCCAGTAGTATGGGAGGGAACTATGGCTACACCTTC.

This clone was counted a few times. V gene TRBV2 combines with J gene TRBJ2-3; no reliable D call. This CDR3 is built from 13 residues. Trimming shortened V by 2 bases and J by 8 bases, and 11 bases separated the two germline ends. CDR1 and CDR2 from the germline V gene are SNHLY and FYNNEI. The CDR3 here is CASSESLVGTQYF. The CDR3 DNA reads TGTGCCAGCAGTGAATCTCTAGTCGGTACGCAGTATTTT.

This clone was observed a handful of times. The chain has TRBV7-6 and TRBJ2-2, with 9 nucleotides matching TRBD2. J was trimmed by 4 bases and V by 4 bases; bases with no gene match: 4. CDR1 and CDR2 (germline): SGHVS, FNYEAQ. The CDR3 is made up of 15 amino acids. The CDR3 DNA sequence: TGTGCCAGCAGCTATTATAGCGGGGGCACCGGGGAGCTGTTTTTT. This codes for CASSYYSGGTGELFF.

The rearrangement joins TRBV27 to TRBJ1-2; TRBD1 is a possible D gene (5 bases). Germline values: CDR1 MNHEY, CDR2 SMNVEV (reference sequence). The ends were cut back, 8 bases at V and 5 bases at J, with 27 bases in the middle. The CDR3 is 17 amino acids. CDR3 nucleotide sequence: TGTGCCAGCGGTGCCGCCTATGGGGCAGGATATTCTTATGGCTACACCTTC. Translating gives CASGAAYGAGYSYGYTF.

The CDR3 bases are TGTGCCAGCAGCCAAGGGGTAGGGGAGGAAGAGACCCAGTACTTC. This sequence encodes CASSQGVGEEETQYF. The chain uses TRBV3-1 (or the pseudogene TRBV3-2) and TRBJ2-5, with a weak D call TRBD2 (6 bases). V was clipped by 1 base and J by 3 bases, with 12 bases between them. Germline CDR1 is LGHDT and CDR2 is YNNKEL (reference sequence). The CDR3 spans 15 residues.